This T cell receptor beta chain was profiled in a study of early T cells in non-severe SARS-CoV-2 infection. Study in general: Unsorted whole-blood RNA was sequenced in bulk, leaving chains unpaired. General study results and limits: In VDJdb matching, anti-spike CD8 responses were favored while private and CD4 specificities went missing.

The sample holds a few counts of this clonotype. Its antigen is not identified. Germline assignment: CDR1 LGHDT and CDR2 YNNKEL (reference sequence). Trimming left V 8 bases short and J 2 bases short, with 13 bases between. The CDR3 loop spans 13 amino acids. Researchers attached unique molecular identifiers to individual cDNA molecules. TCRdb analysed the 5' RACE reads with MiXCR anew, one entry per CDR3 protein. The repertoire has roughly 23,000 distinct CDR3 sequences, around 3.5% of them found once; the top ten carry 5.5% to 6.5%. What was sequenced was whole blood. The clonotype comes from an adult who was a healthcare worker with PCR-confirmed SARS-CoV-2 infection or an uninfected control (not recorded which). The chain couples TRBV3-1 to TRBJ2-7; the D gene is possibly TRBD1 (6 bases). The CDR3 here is CASQPGTTYEQYF. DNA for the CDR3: TGTGCCAGCCAGCCCGGGACAACCTACGAGCAGTACTTC.